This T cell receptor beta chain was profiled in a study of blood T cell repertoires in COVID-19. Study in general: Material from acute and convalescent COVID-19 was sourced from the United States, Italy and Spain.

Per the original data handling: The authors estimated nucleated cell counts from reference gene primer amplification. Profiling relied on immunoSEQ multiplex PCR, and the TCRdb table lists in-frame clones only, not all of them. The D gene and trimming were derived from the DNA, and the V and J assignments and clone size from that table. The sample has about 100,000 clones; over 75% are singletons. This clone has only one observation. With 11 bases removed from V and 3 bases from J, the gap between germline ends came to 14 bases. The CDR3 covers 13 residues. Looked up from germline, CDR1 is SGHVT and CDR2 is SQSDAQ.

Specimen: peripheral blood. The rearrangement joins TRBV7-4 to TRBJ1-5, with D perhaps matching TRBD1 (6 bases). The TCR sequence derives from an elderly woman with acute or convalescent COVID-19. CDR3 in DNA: TGTGCCTGGAGGACAGCCCCCAATCAGCCCCAGCATTTT. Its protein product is CAWRTAPNQPQHF.